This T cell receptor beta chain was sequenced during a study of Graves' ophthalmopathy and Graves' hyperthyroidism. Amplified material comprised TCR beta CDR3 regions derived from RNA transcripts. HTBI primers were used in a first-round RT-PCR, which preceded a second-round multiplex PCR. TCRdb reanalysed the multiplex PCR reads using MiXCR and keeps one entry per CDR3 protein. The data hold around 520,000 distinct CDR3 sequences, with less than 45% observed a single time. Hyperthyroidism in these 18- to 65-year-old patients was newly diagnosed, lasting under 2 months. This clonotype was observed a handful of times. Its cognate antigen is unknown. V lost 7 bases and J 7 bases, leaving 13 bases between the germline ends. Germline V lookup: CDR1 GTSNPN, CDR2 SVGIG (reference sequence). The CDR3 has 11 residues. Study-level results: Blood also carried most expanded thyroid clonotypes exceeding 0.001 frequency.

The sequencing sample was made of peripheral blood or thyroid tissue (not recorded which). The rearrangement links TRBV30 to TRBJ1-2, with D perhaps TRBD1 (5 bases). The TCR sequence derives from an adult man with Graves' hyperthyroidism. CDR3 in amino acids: CASQTVGGYTF. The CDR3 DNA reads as TGTGCCTCCCAGACAGTCGGTGGCTACACCTTC.